Below, 27 T cell receptor beta chains from the same sample are listed, as sequenced in a study of T cells in Graves' hyperthyroidism and ophthalmopathy. TCR beta CDR3 regions were amplified from RNA. The HTBI primer set served for first-round RT-PCR of the TCR CDR3. TCRdb passed the multiplex PCR reads through MiXCR, listing each CDR3 protein once. The table has a few hundred thousand distinct CDR3 sequences, less than 20% seen once; the top ten hold about 7%. Sequencing was carried out using blood. The source is a woman in her 30s with Graves' hyperthyroidism.

V gene TRBV27 combines with J gene TRBJ1-5; 7 positions agree with TRBD1. Germline CDR1 MNHEY, CDR2 SMNVEV (reference sequence). The CDR3 runs 15 residues. The junction had 7 bases not matched to a gene; V was cut back by 8 bases and J by 0 bases. Here the CDR3 reads CASGDSSYSNQPQHF. The CDR3 DNA sequence: TGTGCCAGCGGGGACAGCTCATATAGCAATCAGCCCCAGCATTTT.

The chain couples TRBV27 to TRBJ2-3; 14 bases are shared with TRBD2. J gave up 4 bases and V 5 bases, and 8 bases lay outside the gene matches. CDR1 and CDR2 (germline): MNHEY, SMNVEV (reference sequence). The CDR3 consists of 17 residues. CDR3 DNA: TGTGCCAGCAGTGCCCAGACTAGCGGGAGGGCCTCAGATACGCAGTATTTT. Translated: CASSAQTSGRASDTQYF.

This clonotype appeared a few times. This chain uses TRBV10-3 with TRBJ2-3, with D hard to call. The V end lost 2 bases, the J end lost 2 bases, and 5 bases lay between the germline ends. Germline CDR1 reads ENHRY; CDR2 reads SYGVKD. The CDR3 is 13 residues long. The CDR3 coding sequence is TGTGCCATCAGTGAGATGAACACAGATACGCAGTATTTT. Protein product: CAISEMNTDTQYF.

This clonotype was seen a handful of times. The CDR3 here is CASSPPGGEGEKLFF. CDR3 coding DNA: TGTGCCAGCAGCCCGCCAGGGGGCGAGGGAGAAAAACTGTTTTTT. The rearrangement links TRBV3-1 to TRBJ1-4; 8 bases are a match to TRBD1. The V gene's germline CDR1 is LGHDT and CDR2 YNNKEL (reference sequence). The CDR3 totals 15 residues. With 4 bases clipped from V and 8 bases from J, the junction kept 9 bases outside the gene matches.

This clonotype came up a few times. The rearrangement links TRBV12-3 or TRBV12-4 to TRBJ2-1; perhaps TRBD1 as D (6 bases). Trimming removed 6 bases at V and 6 bases at J, with 15 bases between. This CDR3 is 14 amino acids long. As DNA, the CDR3 is TGTGCCAGCAGCCGGACAGATCAGGGCAATGAGCAGTTCTTC. It specifies CASSRTDQGNEQFF.

CDR3 protein: CSATTGLAGGPGEQFF. In DNA form, the CDR3 reads TGCAGTGCTACCACTGGGCTAGCGGGAGGGCCGGGTGAGCAGTTCTTC. This chain joins TRBV20-1 and TRBJ2-1; 12 bases agree with TRBD2. From germline, CDR1 is DFQATT and CDR2 SNEGSKA (reference sequence). The CDR3 is 16 amino acids. V shed 4 bases and J 9 bases; nucleotides not matched to a gene: 13.

This clonotype has more than one count but fewer than ten. The chain has TRBV30 and TRBJ2-1; D gene ambiguous. V lost 1 base, J lost 9 bases, and 4 bases lay in between. The V gene's germline CDR1 is GTSNPN and CDR2 SVGIG (reference sequence). The CDR3 has 10 amino acids. This CDR3 reads CAWSESEQFF. CDR3 nucleotides: TGTGCCTGGAGTGAAAGTGAGCAGTTCTTC.

Note on this clonotype: A read error may be the cause here, since a much bigger clone is one base away. The chain employs TRBV5-6 and TRBJ1-1, with a tentative D call TRBD1 (6 bases). Germline V gives CDR1 SGHDT, CDR2 YYEEEE. The V gene lost 3 bases and the J gene lost 0 bases, with 15 bases spanning the gap. The CDR3 has 16 residues. As DNA, the CDR3 is TGTGCCAGCAGCTCGACAGACAGGCCCATGAACACTGAAGCTTTCTTT. Translation gives CASSSTDRPMNTEAFF.

V and J are TRBV29-1 and TRBJ2-1; D is undetermined. The V end was cut by 4 bases, the J end by 4 bases, with 11 bases between. The germline V gene has CDR1 SQVTM and CDR2 ANQGSEA. This CDR3 region has 13 residues. CDR3 sequence: CSVGPARYNEQFF. The CDR3 DNA sequence: TGCAGCGTTGGTCCAGCTAGATACAATGAGCAGTTCTTC.

This clonotype has a count of ten or more. The chain links TRBV12-5 to TRBJ2-1; possible D gene TRBD2, 5 bases. The CDR3 spans 14 residues. V was trimmed by 4 bases and J by 0 bases, leaving 7 bases between them. Germline V lookup: CDR1 LGHNT, CDR2 FRNRAP. In DNA, the CDR3 is TGTGCTAGTGGTTCACGGGACTCCTACAATGAGCAGTTCTTC. This translates into CASGSRDSYNEQFF.

The chain employs TRBV20-1 and TRBJ2-1; D is possibly TRBD2 (5 bases). The CDR3 spans 11 residues. V shed 6 bases and J shed 7 bases, with 10 bases lying between them. Per the germline V gene, CDR1 is DFQATT and CDR2 is SNEGSKA (reference sequence). The CDR3 DNA is TGCAGTGCGAGAAAGCGGAATGAGCAGTTCTTC. Encoded protein: CSARKRNEQFF.

The rearrangement joins TRBV20-1 to TRBJ1-2; the D is unclear. Trimming left V 5 bases short and J 2 bases short, with 12 bases between. The length of the CDR3 is 13 residues. The germline V gene has CDR1 DFQATT and CDR2 SNEGSKA (reference sequence). In DNA form, the CDR3 reads TGCAGTGCTTCGACGGCAGTAAACTATGGCTACACCTTC. Its translation: CSASTAVNYGYTF.

This clonotype occurred many times. This chain uses TRBV7-9 with TRBJ1-3; no definite D call. This CDR3 comprises 16 residues. Germline CDR1 and CDR2: SEHNR and FQNEAQ (reference sequence). The V end lost 2 bases, the J end lost 1 base, and 12 bases lay between the germline ends. CDR3 amino acids: CASSLFSAQSGNTIYF. For the CDR3, the DNA is TGTGCCAGCAGCTTATTTTCGGCCCAATCTGGAAACACCATATATTTT.

This clonotype came up a few times. The V gene is TRBV20-1, the J gene TRBJ2-7; 7 bases are shared with TRBD2. Losses at the gene ends were 6 bases for V and 2 bases for J; bases not matched to a gene: 22. The germline CDR1 and CDR2 sequences are DFQATT and SNEGSKA (reference sequence). The CDR3 has 18 residues. The CDR3 bases are TGCAGTGCGCGCGATGGACTAGTGGGAGCTGGGACCACCTACGAGCAGTACTTC. Protein product: CSARDGLVGAGTTYEQYF.

This clonotype has at least ten counts. J is TRBJ2-3 and V is TRBV5-1; perhaps D is TRBD1 or TRBD2 (5 bases each). Trimming took off 4 bases at V and 2 bases at J, with 11 bases between the two ends. The CDR3 covers 14 residues. Germline V CDR1 and CDR2: SGHRS, YFSETQ. CDR3 protein: CASSKPGLTDTQYF. The CDR3 DNA follows: TGCGCCAGCAGCAAGCCGGGGCTCACAGATACGCAGTATTTT.

The J gene is TRBJ1-1, the V gene TRBV7-9; D gene uncertain. Trimming removed 4 bases at V and 0 bases at J, with 9 bases between. This CDR3 has 14 residues. Germline V CDR1 and CDR2: SEHNR, FQNEAQ (reference sequence). DNA for the CDR3: TGTGCCAGCAGCTCCACGGATTTGAACACTGAAGCTTTCTTT. It is translated as CASSSTDLNTEAFF.

The table lists this clonotype with many counts. The CDR3 nucleotides are TGTGCCAGCTCCGCCAGGGTGAACACCGGGGAGCTGTTTTTT. Translating it yields CASSARVNTGELFF. This chain joins TRBV2 and TRBJ2-2, with D maybe TRBD1 (5 bases). The CDR3 totals 14 residues. The germline V gene encodes CDR1 SNHLY and CDR2 FYNNEI. With 8 bases removed from V and 1 base from J, the gap between germline ends came to 11 bases. Filled out from reference TRBV2 and TRBJ2-2, the complete variable domain reads EPEVTQTPSHQVTQMGQEVILRCVPISNHLYFYWYRQILGQKVEFLVSFYNNEISEKSEIFDDQFSVERPDGSNFTLKIRSTKLEDSAMYFCASSARVNTGELFFGEGSRLTVL.

The sample holds many counts of this clonotype. The genes are TRBV20-1 and TRBJ2-3; 10 nucleotides line up with TRBD1. Germline trimming cut 3 bases from V and 2 bases from J; bases unmatched to any gene: 5. The germline gives CDR1 DFQATT, CDR2 SNEGSKA (reference sequence). This CDR3 region has 15 residues. This chain's CDR3 is CSASLGTGVTDTQYF. CDR3 nucleotides: TGCAGTGCTAGTTTAGGGACAGGGGTCACAGATACGCAGTATTTT.

The J gene is TRBJ2-5, the V gene TRBV5-1; D ambiguous. V gave up 3 bases and J gave up 1 base, with 10 bases separating them. Looked up from germline, CDR1 is SGHRS and CDR2 is YFSETQ. The CDR3 loop spans 14 amino acids. The CDR3 protein is CASSSRLPQETQYF. The CDR3 region has the DNA TGCGCCAGCAGCTCAAGACTCCCCCAAGAGACCCAGTACTTC. The full variable domain, its missing parts supplied by reference TRBV5-1 and TRBJ2-5, is KAGVTQTPRYLIKTRGQQVTLSCSPISGHRSVSWYQQTPGQGLQFLFEYFSETQRNKGNFPGRFSGRQFSNSRSEMNVSTLELGDSALYLCASSSRLPQETQYFGPGTRLLVL.

Ten or more counts support this clonotype. The rearrangement links TRBV30 to TRBJ2-7; D remains ambiguous. The CDR3 runs to 12 residues. V lost 8 bases and J 0 bases, leaving 11 bases between the germline ends. Germline V lookup: CDR1 GTSNPN, CDR2 SVGIG (reference sequence). The CDR3 DNA is TGTGCCAGCCAGGACCACTCCTACGAGCAGTACTTC. It yields the protein CASQDHSYEQYF.

Of note for this clonotype: Given a much more abundant clone one base away, this may be a read error. The genes are TRBV28 and TRBJ1-2; D remains ambiguous. CDR3 size: 14 residues. Germline V lookup: CDR1 MDHEN, CDR2 SYDVKM. The CDR3 region has the DNA TGTGCCAGCAGTGCTCTATCCGAGAACTATAGCTACACCTTC. Its protein is CASSALSENYSYTF.

This clonotype was seen many times. The chain recombines TRBV20-1 with TRBJ2-7, with TRBD2 matching 12 bases. From germline, CDR1 is DFQATT and CDR2 SNEGSKA (reference sequence). This CDR3 has 14 residues. V trimming: 6 bases; J trimming: 1 base; junction bases outside the gene matches: 4. The CDR3 region has the DNA TGCAGTGCCGTGACTAGCGGGAGTTCCTACGAGCAGTACTTC. It encodes CSAVTSGSSYEQYF.

This clonotype appeared many times. The chain links TRBV27 to TRBJ2-3, with unresolved D. V was cut by 3 bases and J by 2 bases, with 6 bases left in between. The CDR3 has 13 amino acids. Germline values: CDR1 MNHEY, CDR2 SMNVEV (reference sequence). CDR3 loop: CASSFRATDTQYF. Written as DNA, the CDR3 is TGTGCCAGCAGTTTCCGGGCCACAGATACGCAGTATTTT.

This clonotype was counted ten times or more. V and J are TRBV6-2 or TRBV6-3 and TRBJ2-6; 8 positions match TRBD1. The CDR3 has 18 residues. V dropped 1 base and J dropped 2; count of bases not matched to a gene: 7. Germline V CDR1 and CDR2: MNHEY, SVGEGT. The CDR3 is CASSYFRTGFTGANVLTF. CDR3 in DNA: TGTGCCAGCAGTTACTTCCGGACAGGGTTTACTGGGGCCAACGTCCTGACTTTC.

The rearrangement joins TRBV6-1 to TRBJ1-2; weak D call: TRBD1 (6 bases). The CDR3 has 12 residues. Germline V lookup: CDR1 MNHNS, CDR2 SASEGT. Deletions cut 6 bases from V and 7 bases from J, with 12 bases between. CDR3 amino acids: CASRYQGIGYTF. The CDR3 nucleotides read TGTGCCAGCAGGTACCAGGGGATTGGCTACACCTTC.

This clonotype was seen ten or more times. The V and J genes are TRBV28 and TRBJ2-1; D tentatively reads TRBD1 or TRBD2 (5 bases each). The V gene lost 3 bases and the J gene lost 6 bases, with 12 bases spanning the gap. Germline CDR1 MDHEN, CDR2 SYDVKM. This CDR3 has 14 amino acids. CDR3 loop: CASSFEGPSNEQFF. CDR3 nucleotide sequence: TGTGCCAGCAGTTTTGAGGGGCCGAGCAATGAGCAGTTCTTC.

This clonotype appeared a few times. The V call is TRBV6-5, the J call TRBJ2-7; 7 bases are shared with TRBD1. Germline V gene sequence: CDR1 MNHEY, CDR2 SVGAGI. CDR3 length: 16 residues. J was trimmed by 0 bases and V by 0 bases; bases with no gene match: 5. The CDR3, as DNA: TGTGCCAGCAGTTACTCGAGGGACAGAGACTCCTACGAGCAGTACTTC. This gives the protein CASSYSRDRDSYEQYF.